This T cell receptor (beta chain) was sequenced in a study of blood T cell repertoires in COVID-19. This clone turned up a few times. TCRdb's copy holds only in-frame clones and misses some; the assay was immunoSEQ multiplex PCR. The table shows approximately 200,000 clones, with approximately 89% occurring only once. The receptor was isolated from a woman aged 40 to 55 with acute COVID-19. The sample comprised PBMCs or T cells enriched from blood (not recorded which).

In DNA form, the CDR3 reads TGTGCCAGCAGTGACAGGGCAGGCAATCAGCCCCAGCATTTT. It yields the protein CASSDRAGNQPQHF. This chain connects TRBV2 to TRBJ1-5, with D possibly matching TRBD1 (5 bases). There are 14 residues in the CDR3. Germline V gene sequence: CDR1 SNHLY, CDR2 FYNNEI. Trimming removed 3 bases from V and 2 bases from J, with 8 bases in between.